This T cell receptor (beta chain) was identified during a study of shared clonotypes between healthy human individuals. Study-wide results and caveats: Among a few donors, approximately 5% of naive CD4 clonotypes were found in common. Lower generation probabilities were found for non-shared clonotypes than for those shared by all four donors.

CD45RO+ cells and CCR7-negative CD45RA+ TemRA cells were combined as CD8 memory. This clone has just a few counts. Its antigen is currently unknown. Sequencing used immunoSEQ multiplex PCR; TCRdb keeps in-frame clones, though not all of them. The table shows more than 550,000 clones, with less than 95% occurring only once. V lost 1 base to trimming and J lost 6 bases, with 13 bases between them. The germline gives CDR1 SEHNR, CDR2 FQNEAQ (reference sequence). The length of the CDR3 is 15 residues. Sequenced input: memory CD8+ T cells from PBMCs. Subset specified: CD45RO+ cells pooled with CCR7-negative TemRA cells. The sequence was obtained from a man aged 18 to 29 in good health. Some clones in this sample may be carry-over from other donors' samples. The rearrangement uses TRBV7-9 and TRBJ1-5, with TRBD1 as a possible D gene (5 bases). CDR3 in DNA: TGTGCCAGCAGCTTAGGCAGGGTAGATCTTCAGCCCCAGCATTTT. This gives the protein CASSLGRVDLQPQHF.